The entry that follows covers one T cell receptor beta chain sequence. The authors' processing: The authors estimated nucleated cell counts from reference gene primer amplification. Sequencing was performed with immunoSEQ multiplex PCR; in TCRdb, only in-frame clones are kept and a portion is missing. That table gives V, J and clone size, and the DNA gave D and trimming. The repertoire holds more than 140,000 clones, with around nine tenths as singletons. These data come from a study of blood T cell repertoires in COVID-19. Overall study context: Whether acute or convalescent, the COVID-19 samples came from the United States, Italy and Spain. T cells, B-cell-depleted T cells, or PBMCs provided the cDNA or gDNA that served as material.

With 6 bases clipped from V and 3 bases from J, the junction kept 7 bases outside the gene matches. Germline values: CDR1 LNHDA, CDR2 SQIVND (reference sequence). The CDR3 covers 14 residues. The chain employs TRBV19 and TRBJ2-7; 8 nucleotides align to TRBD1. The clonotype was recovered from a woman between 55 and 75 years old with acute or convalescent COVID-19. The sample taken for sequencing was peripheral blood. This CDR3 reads CASSVQGQGYEQYF. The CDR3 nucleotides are TGTGCCAGTAGCGTCCAAGGACAGGGCTACGAGCAGTACTTC.